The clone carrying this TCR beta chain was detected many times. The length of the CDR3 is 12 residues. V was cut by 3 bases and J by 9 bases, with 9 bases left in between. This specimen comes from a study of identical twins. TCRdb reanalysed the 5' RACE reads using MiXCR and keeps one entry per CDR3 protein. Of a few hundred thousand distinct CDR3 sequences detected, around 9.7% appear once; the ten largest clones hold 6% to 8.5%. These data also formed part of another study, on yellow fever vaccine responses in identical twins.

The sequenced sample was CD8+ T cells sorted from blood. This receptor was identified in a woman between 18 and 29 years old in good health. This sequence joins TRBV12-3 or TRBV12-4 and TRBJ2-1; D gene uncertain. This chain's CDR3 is CASSFVSFEQFF. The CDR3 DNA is TGTGCCAGCAGTTTTGTGTCTTTTGAGCAGTTCTTC.